This T cell receptor (beta chain) was recovered during a study of blood T cells in healthy people across ages. A J-beta primer mix and a sample-barcoded 5' primer were used in a second PCR of roughly 6 to 11 cycles. Through a template-switch adaptor with 12 random nucleotides, each cDNA molecule received a tag. TCRdb reprocessed the 5' RACE reads with MiXCR, giving one entry per CDR3 protein. The sample has more than 900,000 distinct CDR3 sequences, less than 25% seen once. Trimming removed 3 bases from V and 5 bases from J, with 14 bases in between. The CDR3 runs 14 residues. In germline, CDR1 is KGHSH, CDR2 LQKENI. The same specimen was also included in a second study, on T cells of mothers and their children. This second report adds: The cDNA synthesis received all extracted RNA, at around 1.6 ug per 15 ul.

The sample comprised blood. The rearrangement uses TRBV18 and TRBJ2-7; D is perhaps TRBD2 (6 bases). The receptor was derived from a girl aged 2-9 years in good health. This CDR3 reads CASSPRDWPHEQYF. The CDR3 DNA is TGTGCCAGCTCACCTCGGGACTGGCCTCACGAGCAGTACTTC.